This is a list of T cell receptor beta chains from one sample in a study of T cell responses to AZD1222 COVID-19 vaccine. Produced via immunoSEQ multiplex PCR; TCRdb's table is partial and in-frame only. The top ten clones hold 25% to 30% of a sample with tens of thousands of clones, around 84% of them seen once. Source: peripheral blood, taken on day 0 of AZD1222 vaccination. All receptors derive from an adult in good health. The CDR3 runs from the conserved cysteine through the conserved F or W. D genes are given only for firm matches. Expanded clones get a size class; other rows say once, few or many, or leave the size out.

>few|15|TRBJ1-1|TRBV28|-
CASSYLGQPNTEAFF
TGTGCCAGCAGTTACCTAGGACAGCCGAACACTGAAGCTTTCTTT
>-|14|TRBJ2-7|TRBV6-5|-
CASRRTVGFYEQYF
TGTGCCAGCAGACGGACAGTGGGTTTTTACGAGCAGTACTTC
>-|16|TRBJ2-4|TRBV6-1|-
CASSEALNWGKNIQYF
TGTGCCAGCAGTGAAGCGCTTAACTGGGGCAAAAACATTCAGTACTTC
>medium-sized|13|TRBJ1-2|TRBV5-4|TRBD1
CASSLGTGAGYTF
TGTGCCAGCAGCTTGGGGACAGGGGCTGGCTACACCTTC
>-|14|TRBJ2-2|TRBV24-1|-
CATSAREEGGELFF
TGTGCCACCAGTGCGAGGGAGGAAGGCGGGGAGCTGTTTTTT
>-|13|TRBJ2-7|TRBV14|-
CASSLSGGYEQYF
TGTGCCAGCAGCCTCAGCGGAGGCTACGAGCAGTACTTC
>few|13|TRBJ2-7|TRBV7-8|TRBD2
CASSSGLGREQYF
TGTGCCAGCAGCTCGGGACTAGGGCGCGAGCAGTACTTC
>once|14|TRBJ1-2|TRBV5-4|-
CASSFGRENYGYTF
TGTGCCAGCAGCTTCGGTCGGGAGAACTATGGCTACACCTTC
>-|13|TRBJ1-1|TRBV12-5|-
CASGLEGGTEAFF
TGTGCTAGTGGTTTAGAGGGTGGGACTGAAGCTTTCTTT
>-|13|TRBJ1-1|TRBV6-5|TRBD1
CASRATGTAEAFF
TGTGCCAGCAGGGCGACAGGGACCGCTGAAGCTTTCTTT
>-|16|TRBJ2-7|TRBV6-6|TRBD1
CASSYSKWDTGGEQYF
TGTGCCAGCAGTTACTCGAAGTGGGACACAGGGGGCGAGCAGTACTTC
>-|12|TRBJ1-2|TRBV6-5|-
CASSPDRTGYTF
TGTGCCAGCAGCCCGGACCGTACGGGCTACACCTTC
>-|16|TRBJ2-7|TRBV19|TRBD2
CASSSLAGGSTYEQYF
TGTGCCAGTAGCTCTCTAGCGGGAGGGAGTACGTACGAGCAGTACTTC
>few|10|TRBJ2-1|TRBV20-1|-
CSARVNEQFF
TGCAGTGCTAGGGTCAATGAGCAGTTCTTC
>once|10|TRBJ1-3|TRBV2|-
CASSVHTIYF
TGTGCCAGCAGTGTGCACACCATATATTTT
>-|14|TRBJ2-7|TRBV30|TRBD1
CAWSDPGTGYEQYF
TGTGCCTGGAGTGACCCCGGGACAGGGTACGAGCAGTACTTC
>-|12|TRBJ2-7|TRBV29-1|-
CSVEPSVGEQYF
TGCAGCGTTGAACCCAGCGTGGGCGAGCAGTACTTC
>-|14|TRBJ1-1|TRBV19|-
CASSEGRPNTEAFF
TGTGCCAGTAGTGAGGGACGGCCGAACACTGAAGCTTTCTTT
>-|17|TRBJ2-7|TRBV6-2/TRBV6-3|-
CASSYSSWGRQSYEQYF
TGTGCCAGCAGTTACTCGTCGTGGGGGCGCCAATCCTACGAGCAGTACTTC
>-|12|TRBJ2-7|TRBV24-1|-
CATSDTHYEQYF
TGTGCCACCAGTGATACCCACTACGAGCAGTACTTC
>-|16|TRBJ2-1|TRBV7-2|TRBD2
CASSLTGLAVYNEQFF
TGTGCCAGCAGCTTAACGGGACTAGCAGTATACAATGAGCAGTTCTTC
>-|14|TRBJ1-5|TRBV5-4|-
CASSLAGDDQPQHF
TGTGCCAGCAGCTTGGCAGGGGATGATCAGCCCCAGCATTTT
>-|19|TRBJ1-5|TRBV27|TRBD1
CASSLFGDSPTYSNQPQHF
TGTGCCAGCAGTTTATTTGGGGACAGTCCAACATATAGCAATCAGCCCCAGCATTTT
>-|15|TRBJ1-3|TRBV7-2|-
CASSLDRSSGNTIYF
TGTGCCAGCAGCTTAGATAGGAGCTCTGGAAACACCATATATTTT
>-|13|TRBJ2-1|TRBV6-5|-
CASNRGARNEQFF
TGTGCCAGCAACCGGGGGGCTCGAAATGAGCAGTTCTTC
>-|15|TRBJ2-2|TRBV6-5|-
CASSYQPGVGGELFF
TGTGCCAGCAGTTATCAACCGGGGGTAGGCGGGGAGCTGTTTTTT
>-|15|TRBJ1-5|TRBV27|TRBD1
CASRRTGAMGQPQHF
TGTGCCAGCAGACGGACAGGGGCTATGGGTCAGCCCCAGCATTTT
>-|17|TRBJ1-4|TRBV7-9|-
CASSPKASAGTNEKLFF
TGTGCCAGCAGTCCGAAGGCGTCGGCAGGGACTAATGAAAAACTGTTTTTT
>few|14|TRBJ1-1|TRBV11-3|-
CASSFGTLNTEAFF
TGTGCCAGCAGCTTCGGGACACTAAACACTGAAGCTTTCTTT
>-|12|TRBJ1-6|TRBV25-1|TRBD1
CASRQGASPLHF
TGTGCCAGTAGACAGGGAGCTTCACCCCTCCACTTT
>few|16|TRBJ2-1|TRBV9|-
CASSVGGLSSYNEQFF
TGTGCCAGCAGCGTAGGGGGGTTAAGCTCCTACAATGAGCAGTTCTTC
>-|15|TRBJ1-1|TRBV11-3|TRBD1
CASSLVGTGNTEAFF
TGTGCCAGCAGCTTAGTTGGGACAGGGAACACTGAAGCTTTCTTT
>-|15|TRBJ2-2|TRBV5-4|-
CASSWAGVNTGELFF
TGTGCCAGCAGCTGGGCAGGGGTGAACACCGGGGAGCTGTTTTTT
>-|17|TRBJ2-5|TRBV24-1|TRBD2
CATSDPRSSGSRETQYF
TGTGCCACCAGTGACCCTCGATCTAGCGGGAGTCGAGAGACCCAGTACTTC
>-|16|TRBJ1-5|TRBV19|-
CASSIGTWWGNQPQHF
TGTGCCAGTAGTATAGGGACTTGGTGGGGCAATCAGCCCCAGCATTTT
>once|11|TRBJ1-4|TRBV29-1|-
CSGQENEKLFF
TGCAGCGGGCAGGAAAATGAAAAACTGTTTTTT
>-|16|TRBJ1-4|TRBV27|-
CASSLSIGASNEKLFF
TGTGCCAGCAGTTTATCGATTGGGGCCTCTAATGAAAAACTGTTTTTT
>-|15|TRBJ2-7|TRBV7-9|-
CASSLTEDWTGEQYF
TGTGCCAGCAGCCTTACCGAGGACTGGACCGGCGAGCAGTACTTC
>-|15|TRBJ1-3|TRBV19|-
CASSPFGGSGNTIYF
TGTGCCAGCTCCCCCTTTGGGGGCTCTGGAAACACCATATATTTT
>once|16|TRBJ1-3|TRBV19|TRBD1
CASEWTGGHSGNTIYF
TGTGCCAGCGAATGGACAGGGGGCCACTCTGGAAACACCATATATTTT
>-|13|TRBJ1-3|TRBV12-3/TRBV12-4|-
CASSPHSGNTIYF
TGTGCCAGCAGTCCCCACTCTGGAAACACCATATATTTT
>-|18|TRBJ1-6|TRBV2|-
CASSEARPDLNYNSPLHF
TGTGCCAGCAGTGAAGCACGGCCGGACCTTAACTATAATTCACCCCTCCACTTT
>-|16|TRBJ2-3|TRBV4-3|-
CASSQGHGLSTDTQYF
TGCGCCAGCAGCCAAGGCCACGGCCTCAGCACAGATACGCAGTATTTT
>-|17|TRBJ2-4|TRBV16|-
CASSPLGPQGAKNIQYF
TGTGCCAGCAGCCCGTTAGGACCCCAAGGCGCCAAAAACATTCAGTACTTC
>-|15|TRBJ2-5|TRBV7-2|-
CASSQFRASRETQYF
TGTGCCAGCAGCCAGTTCAGGGCTAGCCGAGAGACCCAGTACTTC
>few|13|TRBJ1-1|TRBV4-1|-
CASSQDGQREAFF
TGCGCCAGCAGCCAAGATGGACAGAGAGAAGCTTTCTTT
>-|15|TRBJ1-1|TRBV28|-
CASPPAGRQVTEAFF
TGTGCCAGTCCACCCGCGGGCAGGCAAGTCACTGAAGCTTTCTTT
>-|13|TRBJ1-2|TRBV25-1|-
CASSVPGRLFHTF
TGTGCCAGCAGCGTCCCGGGACGTCTGTTCCACACCTTC
>-|14|TRBJ2-5|TRBV28|-
CASSLRTVPATQYF
TGTGCCAGCAGCCTCAGGACAGTCCCCGCAACCCAGTACTTC
>-|13|TRBJ2-7|TRBV30|TRBD2
CAGGGYSSYEQYF
TGTGCGGGCGGGGGGTACTCCTCCTACGAGCAGTACTTC
>-|16|TRBJ2-6|TRBV6-6|-
CASSYSTREGANVLTF
TGTGCCAGCAGTTACTCGACAAGGGAAGGGGCCAACGTCCTGACTTTC
>once|13|TRBJ1-2|TRBV5-1|-
CASSLEGNYGYTF
TGCGCCAGCAGCTTGGAGGGTAACTATGGCTACACCTTC
>few|16|TRBJ1-3|TRBV11-2|-
CASSRGTPSSGNTIYF
TGTGCCAGCAGCCGCGGGACGCCGAGCTCTGGAAACACCATATATTTT
>-|14|TRBJ2-1|TRBV4-3|-
CASSPGQIYNEQFF
TGCGCCAGCAGCCCTGGACAGATCTACAATGAGCAGTTCTTC